The 6 T cell receptor beta chains below all came from one sample that was sequenced in a study of cytomegalovirus exposure and HLA in healthy donors. Both 60 Vbeta primers and 13 Jbeta primers went into the PCR. The data were produced by immunoSEQ multiplex PCR, yet TCRdb's version contains in-frame clones alone and is incomplete. The sample contains under 150,000 clones, about 82% of which appear only once. Sequencing input: PBMCs. The source of these receptors is a boy younger than 18 in good health and CMV-seronegative.

The chain joins TRBV29-1 to TRBJ2-3; D might be TRBD2 (6 bases). The CDR3 runs to 13 residues. V lost 7 bases, J lost 4 bases, and 15 bases lay in between. Germline-derived CDR1 and CDR2 are SQVTM and ANQGSEA. The CDR3 sequence: CSGRANIADTQYF. CDR3 nucleotide sequence: TGCAGCGGGAGGGCTAATATTGCAGATACGCAGTATTTT.

This clone has only a few counts. The gene calls are TRBV4-1 and TRBJ2-5; D unclear. This CDR3 region has 13 residues. Trimming took off 1 base at V and 5 bases at J, with 8 bases between the two ends. Looked up from germline, CDR1 is MGHRA and CDR2 is YSYEKL. This CDR3 is CASSQGLMETQYF. In nucleotides, the CDR3 is TGCGCCAGCAGCCAAGGGCTGATGGAGACCCAGTACTTC.

This chain links TRBV5-8 with TRBJ2-5; D may be TRBD2 (6 bases). CDR1 is SGHTS, CDR2 YDEGEE, per germline. The V gene lost 8 bases and the J gene lost 4 bases, with 18 bases spanning the gap. The CDR3 runs to 14 residues. The CDR3 spells CASIVYEGGETQYF. CDR3 in DNA: TGTGCCAGTATAGTATATGAGGGAGGAGAGACCCAGTACTTC.

The chain uses TRBV2 and TRBJ2-1; 7 nucleotides line up with TRBD2. V trimming: 2 bases; J trimming: 1 base; junction bases outside the gene matches: 2. This CDR3 spans 15 amino acids. Germline V lookup: CDR1 SNHLY, CDR2 FYNNEI. Written as DNA, the CDR3 is TGTGCCAGCAGTGAACGGGGAGGGTCCTACAATGAGCAGTTCTTC. It specifies CASSERGGSYNEQFF.

This sequence joins TRBV30 and TRBJ2-1; D ambiguous. Germline V lookup: CDR1 GTSNPN, CDR2 SVGIG (reference sequence). The CDR3 contains 14 residues. Trimming left V 0 bases short and J 3 bases short, with 9 bases between. The CDR3, as DNA: TGTGCCTGGAGTGTACTTGCGGACTACAATGAGCAGTTCTTC. This gives the protein CAWSVLADYNEQFF.

V gene TRBV7-2 combines with J gene TRBJ2-3, with 10 bases aligning to TRBD2. Trimming took 3 bases from V and 4 from J; bases not matched to a gene: 4. Germline V CDR1 and CDR2: SGHTA, FQGNSA. The length of the CDR3 is 15 residues. The CDR3 DNA sequence: TGTGCCAGCAGCTTTAGCGGGAGGTCCTCAGATACGCAGTATTTT. This sequence encodes CASSFSGRSSDTQYF.